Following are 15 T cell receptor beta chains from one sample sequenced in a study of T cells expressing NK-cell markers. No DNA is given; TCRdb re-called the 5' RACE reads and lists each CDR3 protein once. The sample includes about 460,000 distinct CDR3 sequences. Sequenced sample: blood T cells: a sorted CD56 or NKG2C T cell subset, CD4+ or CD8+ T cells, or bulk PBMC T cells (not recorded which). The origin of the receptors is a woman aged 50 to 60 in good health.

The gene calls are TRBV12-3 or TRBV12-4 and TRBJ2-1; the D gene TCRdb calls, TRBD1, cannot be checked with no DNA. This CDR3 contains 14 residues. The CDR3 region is CATGKAWGQNEQFF.

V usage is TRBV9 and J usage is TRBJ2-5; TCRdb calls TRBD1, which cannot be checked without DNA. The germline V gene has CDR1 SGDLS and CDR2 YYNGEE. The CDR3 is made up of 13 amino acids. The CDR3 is CASSEGQGGTQYF. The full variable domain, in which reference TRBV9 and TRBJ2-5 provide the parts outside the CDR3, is DSGVTQTPKHLITATGQRVTLRCSPRSGDLSVYWYQQSLDQGLQFLIQYYNGEERAKGNILERFSAQQFPDLHSELNLSSLELGDSALYFCASSEGQGGTQYFGPGTRLLVL.

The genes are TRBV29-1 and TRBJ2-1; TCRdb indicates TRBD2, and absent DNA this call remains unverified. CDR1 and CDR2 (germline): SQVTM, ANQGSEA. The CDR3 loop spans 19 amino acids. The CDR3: CSGSSGQGRGLAGSNEQFF.

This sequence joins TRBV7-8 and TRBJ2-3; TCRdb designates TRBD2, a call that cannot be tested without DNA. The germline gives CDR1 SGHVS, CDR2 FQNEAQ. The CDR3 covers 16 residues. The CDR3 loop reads CASSLTSGVGTDTQYF. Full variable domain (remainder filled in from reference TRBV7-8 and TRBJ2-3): GAGVSQSPRYKVAKRGQDVALRCDPISGHVSLFWYQQALGQGPEFLTYFQNEAQLDKSGLPSDRFFAERPEGSVSTLKIQRTQQEDSAVYLCASSLTSGVGTDTQYFGPGTRLTVL.

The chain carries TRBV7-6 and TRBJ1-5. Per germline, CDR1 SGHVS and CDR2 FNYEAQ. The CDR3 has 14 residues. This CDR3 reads CASSPEVGNQPQHF.

The CDR3 sequence is CSARDPGLAGGLGDTQYF. This chain uses TRBV20-1 with TRBJ2-3; TCRdb lists TRBD2, though no DNA is available to test this call. Germline values: CDR1 DFQATT, CDR2 SNEGSKA (reference sequence). This CDR3 region has 18 residues.

Here the CDR3 reads CASSLGGLAGTSSYNEQFF. The chain recombines TRBV5-1 with TRBJ2-1; TCRdb's D gene call, TRBD2, goes unchecked for lack of DNA. The CDR3 length is 19 residues. Germline values: CDR1 SGHRS, CDR2 YFSETQ.

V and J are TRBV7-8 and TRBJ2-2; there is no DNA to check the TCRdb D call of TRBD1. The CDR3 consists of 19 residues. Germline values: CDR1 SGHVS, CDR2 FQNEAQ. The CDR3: CASSSRLSSGQGGSGELFF.

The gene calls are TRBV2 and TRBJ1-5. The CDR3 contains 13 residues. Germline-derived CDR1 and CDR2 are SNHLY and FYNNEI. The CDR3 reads CASSDGERGPQHF.

CDR3 in amino acids: CASSQEGQRVLWAEAFF. The chain couples TRBV14 to TRBJ1-1; TCRdb calls TRBD1, which cannot be checked without DNA. Germline V lookup: CDR1 SGHDN, CDR2 FVKESK. The CDR3 spans 17 residues.

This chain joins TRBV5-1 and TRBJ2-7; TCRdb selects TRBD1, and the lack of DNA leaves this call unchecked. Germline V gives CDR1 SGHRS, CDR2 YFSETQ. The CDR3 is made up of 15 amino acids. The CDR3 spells CASSLAGRGKYEQYF.

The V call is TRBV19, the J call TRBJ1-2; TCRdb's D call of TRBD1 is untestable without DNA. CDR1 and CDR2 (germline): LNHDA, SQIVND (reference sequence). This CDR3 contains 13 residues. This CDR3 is CASANRDSYGYTF.

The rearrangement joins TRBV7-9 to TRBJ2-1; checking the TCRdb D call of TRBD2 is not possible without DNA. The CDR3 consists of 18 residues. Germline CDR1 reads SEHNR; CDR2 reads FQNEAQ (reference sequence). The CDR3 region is CASSGSGTSGRTYNEQFF.

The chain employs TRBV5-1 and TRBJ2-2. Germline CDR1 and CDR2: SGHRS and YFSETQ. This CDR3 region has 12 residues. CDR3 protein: CASSLAWGELFF. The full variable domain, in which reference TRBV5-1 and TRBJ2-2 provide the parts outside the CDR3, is KAGVTQTPRYLIKTRGQQVTLSCSPISGHRSVSWYQQTPGQGLQFLFEYFSETQRNKGNFPGRFSGRQFSNSRSEMNVSTLELGDSALYLCASSLAWGELFFGEGSRLTVL.

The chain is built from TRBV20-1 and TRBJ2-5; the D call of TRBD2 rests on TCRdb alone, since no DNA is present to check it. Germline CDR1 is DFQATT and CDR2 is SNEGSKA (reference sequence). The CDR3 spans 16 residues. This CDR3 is CSAREPGLARRRPQYF.